This T cell receptor (beta chain) was recovered during a study of cytomegalovirus exposure and HLA in healthy donors. The repertoire was sequenced with immunoSEQ multiplex PCR; TCRdb's copy has only in-frame clones and lacks some. The sample records about 150,000 clones, around 83% being singletons. Germline CDR1 reads SGHAT; CDR2 reads FQNNGV. This CDR3 has 16 residues. The junction had 11 bases not matched to a gene; V was cut back by 3 bases and J by 6 bases. This sequence joins TRBV11-2 and TRBJ2-1; TRBD2 agrees at 7 bases. The sample comprised PBMCs. The receptor's source is a human donor in good health. The CDR3 sequence: CASSLIWTRVINEQFF. The DNA for the CDR3 is TGTGCCAGCAGCTTGATTTGGACTAGGGTCATCAATGAGCAGTTCTTC.